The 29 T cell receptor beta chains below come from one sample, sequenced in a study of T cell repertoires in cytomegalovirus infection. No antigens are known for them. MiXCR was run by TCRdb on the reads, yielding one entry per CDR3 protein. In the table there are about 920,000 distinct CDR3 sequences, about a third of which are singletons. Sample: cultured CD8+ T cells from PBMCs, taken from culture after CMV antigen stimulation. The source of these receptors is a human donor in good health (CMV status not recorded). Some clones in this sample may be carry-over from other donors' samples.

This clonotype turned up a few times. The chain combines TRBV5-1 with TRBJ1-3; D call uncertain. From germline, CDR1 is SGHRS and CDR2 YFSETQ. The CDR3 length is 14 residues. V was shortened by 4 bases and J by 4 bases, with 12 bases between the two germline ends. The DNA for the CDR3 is TGCGCCAGCAGCCCATACATGGGCGGAAACACCATATATTTT. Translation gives CASSPYMGGNTIYF.

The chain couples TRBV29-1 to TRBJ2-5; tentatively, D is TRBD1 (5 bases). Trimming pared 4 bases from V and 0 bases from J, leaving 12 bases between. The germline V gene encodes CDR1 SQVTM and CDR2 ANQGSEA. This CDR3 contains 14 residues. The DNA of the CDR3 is TGCAGCGTTGGAGGTAGCAGGGACCAAGAGACCCAGTACTTC. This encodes CSVGGSRDQETQYF.

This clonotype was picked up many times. In nucleotides, the CDR3 is TGTGCCAGCAGTGCAGACAGGGGAAATGAGCAGTTCTTC. This gives the protein CASSADRGNEQFF. The chain recombines TRBV28 with TRBJ2-1, with 8 bases aligning to TRBD1. Losses at the gene ends were 5 bases for V and 7 bases for J; bases not matched to a gene: 4. Germline CDR1 and CDR2: MDHEN and SYDVKM. The CDR3 has 13 residues.

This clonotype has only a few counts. CDR3 in DNA: TGTGCCAGTAGTATATCCTCTAGGGCCAACACTGAAGCTTTCTTT. This encodes CASSISSRANTEAFF. The chain has TRBV19 and TRBJ1-1; D gene uncertain. Trimming pared 2 bases from V and 2 bases from J, leaving 12 bases between. Germline lookup yields CDR1 LNHDA and CDR2 SQIVND (reference sequence). This CDR3 has 15 amino acids.

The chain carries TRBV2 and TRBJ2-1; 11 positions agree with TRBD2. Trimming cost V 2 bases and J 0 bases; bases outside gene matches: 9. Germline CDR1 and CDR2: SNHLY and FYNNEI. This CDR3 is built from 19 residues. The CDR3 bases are TGTGCCAGCAGTGAACCCCTAGCGGGGGGAATCAGCTCCTACAATGAGCAGTTCTTC. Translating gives CASSEPLAGGISSYNEQFF.

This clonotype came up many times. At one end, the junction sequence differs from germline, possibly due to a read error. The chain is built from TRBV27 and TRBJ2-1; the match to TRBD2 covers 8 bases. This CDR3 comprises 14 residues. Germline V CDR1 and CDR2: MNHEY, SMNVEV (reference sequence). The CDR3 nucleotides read TGCGCCAGCAGCTTGAGCGGGGGTTACAATGAGCAGTTCTTC. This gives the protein CASSLSGGYNEQFF.

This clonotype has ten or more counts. The CDR3 region is CASSPGGFQETQYF. CDR3 coding DNA: TGTGCCAGCAGCCCAGGGGGTTTCCAAGAGACCCAGTACTTC. The chain has TRBV7-9 and TRBJ2-5; 7 bases are a match to TRBD1. This CDR3 has 14 amino acids. Germline values: CDR1 SEHNR, CDR2 FQNEAQ (reference sequence). After removal of 5 bases from V and 1 base from J, the junction contained 4 bases not matched to a gene.

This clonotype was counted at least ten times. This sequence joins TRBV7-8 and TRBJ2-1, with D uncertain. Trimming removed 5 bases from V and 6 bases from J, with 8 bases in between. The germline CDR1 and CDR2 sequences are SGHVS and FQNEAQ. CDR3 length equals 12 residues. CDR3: CASSLLINEQFF. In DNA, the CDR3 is TGTGCCAGCAGCCTCCTAATCAATGAGCAGTTCTTC.

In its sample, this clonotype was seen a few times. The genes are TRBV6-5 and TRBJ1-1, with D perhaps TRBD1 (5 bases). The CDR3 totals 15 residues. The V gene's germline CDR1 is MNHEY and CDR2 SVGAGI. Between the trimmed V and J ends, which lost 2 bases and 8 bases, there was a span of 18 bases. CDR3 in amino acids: CASSYNQNQGEEAFF. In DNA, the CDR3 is TGTGCCAGCAGTTACAATCAAAACCAGGGTGAGGAAGCTTTCTTT.

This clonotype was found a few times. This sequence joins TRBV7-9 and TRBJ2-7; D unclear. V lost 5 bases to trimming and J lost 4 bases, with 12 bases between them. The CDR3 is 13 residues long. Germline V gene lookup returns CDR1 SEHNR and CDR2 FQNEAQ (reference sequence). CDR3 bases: TGTGCCAGCAGCGGCCTCAGGAATTACGAGCAGTACGTC. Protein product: CASSGLRNYEQYV.

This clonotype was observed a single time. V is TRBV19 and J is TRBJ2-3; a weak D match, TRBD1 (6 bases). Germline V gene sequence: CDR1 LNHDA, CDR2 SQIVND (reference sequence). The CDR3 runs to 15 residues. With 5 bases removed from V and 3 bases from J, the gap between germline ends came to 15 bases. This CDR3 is CASSPRGQFTDTQYF. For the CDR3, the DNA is TGTGCCAGTAGTCCACGAGGACAGTTTACAGATACGCAGTATTTT. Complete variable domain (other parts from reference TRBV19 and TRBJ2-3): DGGITQSPKYLFRKEGQNVTLSCEQNLNHDAMYWYRQDPGQGLRLIYYSQIVNDFQKGDIAEGYSVSREKKESFPLTVTSAQKNPTAFYLCASSPRGQFTDTQYFGPGTRLTVL.

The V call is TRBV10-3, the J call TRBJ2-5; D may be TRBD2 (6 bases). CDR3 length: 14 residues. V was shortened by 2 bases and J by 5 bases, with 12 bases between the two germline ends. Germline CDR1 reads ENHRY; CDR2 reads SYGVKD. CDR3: CAISEVNSGETQYF. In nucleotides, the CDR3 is TGTGCCATCAGTGAGGTTAACAGCGGGGAGACCCAGTACTTC.

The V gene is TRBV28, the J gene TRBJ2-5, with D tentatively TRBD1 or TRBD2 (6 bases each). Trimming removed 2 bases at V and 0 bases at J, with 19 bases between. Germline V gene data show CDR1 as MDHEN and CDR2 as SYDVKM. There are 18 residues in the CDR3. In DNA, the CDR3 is TGTGCCAGCAGTTTAGGACAGTTCGGAGGGGAAGACCAAGAGACCCAGTACTTC. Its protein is CASSLGQFGGEDQETQYF.

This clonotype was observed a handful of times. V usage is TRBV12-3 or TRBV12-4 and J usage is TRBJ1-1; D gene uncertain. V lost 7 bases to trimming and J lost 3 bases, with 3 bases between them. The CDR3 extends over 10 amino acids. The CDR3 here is CASTHTEAFF. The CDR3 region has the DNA TGTGCCAGCACTCACACTGAAGCTTTCTTT.

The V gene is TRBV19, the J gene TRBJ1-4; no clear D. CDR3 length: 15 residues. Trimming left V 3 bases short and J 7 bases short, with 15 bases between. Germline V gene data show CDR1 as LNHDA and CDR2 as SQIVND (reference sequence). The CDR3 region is CASSMDWRRLEKLFF. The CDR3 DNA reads TGTGCCAGTAGTATGGATTGGCGGCGACTTGAAAAACTGTTTTTT.

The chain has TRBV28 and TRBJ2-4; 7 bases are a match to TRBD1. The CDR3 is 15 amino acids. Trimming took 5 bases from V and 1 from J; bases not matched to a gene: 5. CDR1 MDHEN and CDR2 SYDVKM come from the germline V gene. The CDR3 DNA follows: TGTGCCAGCAGTACACAGACAGGGGCCAAAAACATTCAGTACTTC. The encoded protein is CASSTQTGAKNIQYF.

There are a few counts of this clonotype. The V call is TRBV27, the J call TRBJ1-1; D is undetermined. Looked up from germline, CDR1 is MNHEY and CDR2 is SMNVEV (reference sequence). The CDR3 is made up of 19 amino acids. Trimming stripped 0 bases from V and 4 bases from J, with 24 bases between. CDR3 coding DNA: TGTGCCAGCAGTTTATCGTATACCAGCTTCTTGTCCTTTCCCACTGAAGCTTTCTTT. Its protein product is CASSLSYTSFLSFPTEAFF.

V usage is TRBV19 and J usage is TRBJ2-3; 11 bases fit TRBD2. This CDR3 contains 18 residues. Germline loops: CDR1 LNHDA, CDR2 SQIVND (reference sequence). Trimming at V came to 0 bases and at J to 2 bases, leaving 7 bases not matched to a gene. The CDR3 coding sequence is TGTGCCAGTAGTATAGACTCCGGACTAGCGGGCGACACAGATACGCAGTATTTT. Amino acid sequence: CASSIDSGLAGDTDTQYF.

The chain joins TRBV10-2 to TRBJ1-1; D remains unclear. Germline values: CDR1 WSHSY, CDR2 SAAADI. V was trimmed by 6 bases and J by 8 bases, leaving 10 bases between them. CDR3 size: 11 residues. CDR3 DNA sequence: TGCGCCAGCAGGGTAGGGCAGGAAGCTTTCTTT. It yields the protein CASRVGQEAFF.

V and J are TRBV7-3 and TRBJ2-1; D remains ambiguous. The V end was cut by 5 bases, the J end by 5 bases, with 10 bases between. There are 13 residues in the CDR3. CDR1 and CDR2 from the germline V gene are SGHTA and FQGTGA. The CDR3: CASSLRSNNEQFF. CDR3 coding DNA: TGTGCCAGCAGCCTGCGTTCCAACAATGAGCAGTTCTTC.

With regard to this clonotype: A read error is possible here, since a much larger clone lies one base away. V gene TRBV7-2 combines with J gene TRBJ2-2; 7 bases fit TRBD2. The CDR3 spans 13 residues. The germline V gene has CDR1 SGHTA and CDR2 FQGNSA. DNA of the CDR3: TGTGTCAGCAGCGGGGTTTTGGACGGGGAGCTGTTTTTT. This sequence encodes CVSSGVLDGELFF.

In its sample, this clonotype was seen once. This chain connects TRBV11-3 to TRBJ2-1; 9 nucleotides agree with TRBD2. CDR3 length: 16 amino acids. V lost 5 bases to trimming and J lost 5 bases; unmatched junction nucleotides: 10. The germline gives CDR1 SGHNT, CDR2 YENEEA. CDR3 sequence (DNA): TGTGCCAGCAGCCGCTGTCGGCGGGGGGGTAACAATGAGCAGTTCTTC. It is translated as CASSRCRRGGNNEQFF.

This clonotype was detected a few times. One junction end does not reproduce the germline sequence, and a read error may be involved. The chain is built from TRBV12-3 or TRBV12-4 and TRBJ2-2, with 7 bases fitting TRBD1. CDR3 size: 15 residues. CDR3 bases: TGTGCCGGCAGTTTAGGAAAGGGGGCAGTCGGGGAGCTGTTTTTT. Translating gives CAGSLGKGAVGELFF.

CDR3 protein: CASSLGVGRGYTF. The DNA of the CDR3 is TGTGCCAGCAGTTTAGGTGTAGGAAGGGGCTACACCTTC. V usage is TRBV27 and J usage is TRBJ1-2; D call uncertain. V was cut by 2 bases and J by 8 bases, with 12 bases left in between. CDR3 size: 13 residues. From germline, CDR1 is MNHEY and CDR2 SMNVEV (reference sequence).

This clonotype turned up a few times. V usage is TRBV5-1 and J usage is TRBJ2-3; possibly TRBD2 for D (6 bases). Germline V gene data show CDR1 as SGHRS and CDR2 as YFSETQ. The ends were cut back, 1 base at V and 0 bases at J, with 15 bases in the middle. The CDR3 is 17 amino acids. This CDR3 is CASSLRAGATSTDTQYF. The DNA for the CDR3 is TGCGCCAGCAGCTTGAGAGCGGGCGCAACTAGCACAGATACGCAGTATTTT.

CDR3 protein: CASSLLTGSYNEQFF. The CDR3 DNA reads as TGTGCCAGCAGTCTCCTAACTGGGTCCTACAATGAGCAGTTCTTC. J is TRBJ2-1 and V is TRBV28; D remains unclear. CDR3 size: 15 residues. Trimming stripped 5 bases from V and 1 base from J, with 12 bases between. In germline, CDR1 is MDHEN, CDR2 SYDVKM.

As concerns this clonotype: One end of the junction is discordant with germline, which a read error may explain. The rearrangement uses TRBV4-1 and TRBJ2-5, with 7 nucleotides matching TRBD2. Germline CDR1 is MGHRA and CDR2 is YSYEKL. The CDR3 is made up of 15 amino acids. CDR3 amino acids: CASTRTPGGQETQYF. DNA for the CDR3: TGCGCTAGCACCCGGACTCCGGGGGGCCAAGAGACCCAGTACTTC.

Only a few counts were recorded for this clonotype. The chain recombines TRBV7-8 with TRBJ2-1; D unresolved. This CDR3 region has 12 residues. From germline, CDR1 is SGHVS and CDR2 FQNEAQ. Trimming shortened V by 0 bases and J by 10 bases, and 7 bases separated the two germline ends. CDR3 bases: TGTGCCAGCAGCTTAGCGCTTTGGGAGCAGTTCTTC. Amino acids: CASSLALWEQFF.

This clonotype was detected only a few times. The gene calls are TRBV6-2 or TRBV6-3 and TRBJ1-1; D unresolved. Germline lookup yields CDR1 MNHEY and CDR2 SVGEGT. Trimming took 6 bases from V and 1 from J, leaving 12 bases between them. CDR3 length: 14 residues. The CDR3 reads CASSGETWNTEAFF. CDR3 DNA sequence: TGTGCCAGCAGCGGGGAGACGTGGAACACTGAAGCTTTCTTT.